The clone carrying this T cell receptor beta chain was found a few times. The data are from a study of T cell repertoires in cytomegalovirus infection. As for the study in general: Based on public TCR beta signatures, there were indications of CMV infection and of a matching HLA type.

The CDR3 runs to 16 residues. Germline V gives CDR1 MNHEY, CDR2 SMNVEV (reference sequence). The V and J ends lost 0 bases and 1 base, in that order; junction bases with no gene match: 5. TCRdb recomputed calls from the reads with MiXCR, one row per CDR3 protein. In the table there are 350,000 to 550,000 distinct CDR3 sequences, roughly 31% of which are singletons. Input material: PBMCs. This TCR was recovered from a human donor in good health (CMV status not recorded). Some clones in this sample may be carry-over from other donors' samples. This chain joins TRBV27 and TRBJ1-1; 7 bases agree with TRBD1. CDR3 in amino acids: CASSLSKGAKNTEAFF. The CDR3 DNA is TGTGCCAGCAGTTTATCTAAGGGGGCCAAGAACACTGAAGCTTTCTTT.